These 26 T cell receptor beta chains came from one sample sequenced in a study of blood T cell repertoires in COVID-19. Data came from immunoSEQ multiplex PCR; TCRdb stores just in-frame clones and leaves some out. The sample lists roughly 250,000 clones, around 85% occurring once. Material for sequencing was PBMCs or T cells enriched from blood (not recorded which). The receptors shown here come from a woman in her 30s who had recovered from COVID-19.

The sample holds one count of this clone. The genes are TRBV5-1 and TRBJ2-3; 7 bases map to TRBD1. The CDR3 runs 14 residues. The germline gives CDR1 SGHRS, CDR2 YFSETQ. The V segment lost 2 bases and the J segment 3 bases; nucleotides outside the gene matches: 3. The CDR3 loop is CASSFGTVTDTQYF. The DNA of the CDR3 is TGCGCCAGCAGCTTCGGGACAGTAACAGATACGCAGTATTTT.

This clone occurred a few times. The CDR3 nucleotides are TGTGCCAGCAGTACCGGGAGCTTAAGAGAGACCCAGTACTTC. Translated, it gives CASSTGSLRETQYF. The genes are TRBV28 and TRBJ2-5; tentative D call: TRBD2 (6 bases). The V gene's germline CDR1 is MDHEN and CDR2 SYDVKM. The ends were cut back, 5 bases at V and 4 bases at J, with 14 bases in the middle. The CDR3 length is 14 residues.

DNA for the CDR3: TGTGCCAGCAGCCCTGGGACTAGCGGGCTTGGGTCGTACTTC. Protein: CASSPGTSGLGSYF. The chain joins TRBV3-1 (or the pseudogene TRBV3-2) to TRBJ2-5; TRBD2 matches at 12 bases. V lost 4 bases, J lost 13 bases, and 10 bases stayed unmatched. Germline CDR1 is LGHDT and CDR2 is YNNKEL (reference sequence). The CDR3 sequence is 14 residues long.

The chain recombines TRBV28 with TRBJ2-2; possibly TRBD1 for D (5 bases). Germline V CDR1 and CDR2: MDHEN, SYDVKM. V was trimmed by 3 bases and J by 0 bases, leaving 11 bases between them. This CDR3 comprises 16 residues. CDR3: CASSFLDKSNTGELFF. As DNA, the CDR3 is TGTGCCAGCAGTTTCCTGGACAAATCGAACACCGGGGAGCTGTTTTTT.

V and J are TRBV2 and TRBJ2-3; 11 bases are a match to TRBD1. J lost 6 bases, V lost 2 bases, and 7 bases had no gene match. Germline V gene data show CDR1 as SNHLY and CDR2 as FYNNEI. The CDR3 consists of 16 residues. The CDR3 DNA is TGTGCCAGCAGTGAATGGGACAGGGGGGACAAGGATACGCAGTATTTT. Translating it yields CASSEWDRGDKDTQYF.

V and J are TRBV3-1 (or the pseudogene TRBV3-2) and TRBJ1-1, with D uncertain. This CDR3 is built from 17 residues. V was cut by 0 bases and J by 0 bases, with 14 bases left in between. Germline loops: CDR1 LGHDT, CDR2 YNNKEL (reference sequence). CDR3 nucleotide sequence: TGTGCCAGCAGCCAAGATTTCGTCTCTCACTTGAACACTGAAGCTTTCTTT. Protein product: CASSQDFVSHLNTEAFF.

This CDR3 reads CASSPPTGVLYGYTF. The CDR3, as DNA: TGTGCCAGCAGCCCGCCGACAGGGGTCCTTTATGGCTACACCTTC. The chain uses TRBV7-2 and TRBJ1-2, with 8 bases fitting TRBD1. The CDR3 covers 15 residues. In germline, CDR1 is SGHTA, CDR2 FQGNSA. With 5 bases clipped from V and 5 bases from J, the junction kept 10 bases outside the gene matches. Using reference TRBV7-2 and TRBJ1-2 for the parts outside the CDR3, the full variable domain is GAGVSQSPSNKVTEKGKDVELRCDPISGHTALYWYRQSLGQGLEFLIYFQGNSAPDKSGLPSDRFSAERTGGSVSTLTIQRTQQEDSAVYLCASSPPTGVLYGYTFGSGTRLTVV.

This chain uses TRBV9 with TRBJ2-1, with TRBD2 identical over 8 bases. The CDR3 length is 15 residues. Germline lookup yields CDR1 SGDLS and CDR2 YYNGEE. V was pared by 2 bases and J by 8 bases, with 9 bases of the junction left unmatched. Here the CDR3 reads CASSVTSGRGDEQFF. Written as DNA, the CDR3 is TGTGCCAGCAGCGTTACTAGCGGTCGGGGGGATGAGCAGTTCTTC.

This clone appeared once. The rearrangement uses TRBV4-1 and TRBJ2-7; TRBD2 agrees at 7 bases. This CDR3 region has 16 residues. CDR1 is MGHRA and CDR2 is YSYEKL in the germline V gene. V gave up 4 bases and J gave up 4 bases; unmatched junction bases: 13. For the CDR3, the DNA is TGCGCCAGCAGCCCACGCCACCTCTTCGGGAGGTACGAGCAGTACTTC. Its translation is CASSPRHLFGRYEQYF.

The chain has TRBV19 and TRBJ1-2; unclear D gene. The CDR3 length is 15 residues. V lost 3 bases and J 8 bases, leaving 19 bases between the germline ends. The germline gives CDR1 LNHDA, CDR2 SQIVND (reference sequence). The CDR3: CASSIEPNLIYGYTF. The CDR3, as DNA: TGTGCCAGTAGTATCGAACCGAATTTGATCTACGGCTACACCTTC.

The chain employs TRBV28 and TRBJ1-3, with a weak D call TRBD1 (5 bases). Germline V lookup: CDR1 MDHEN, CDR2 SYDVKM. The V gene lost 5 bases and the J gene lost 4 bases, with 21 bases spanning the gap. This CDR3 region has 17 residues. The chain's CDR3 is CASSLIGAGPDGNTIYF. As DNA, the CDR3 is TGTGCCAGCAGTCTTATTGGGGCAGGGCCAGACGGAAACACCATATATTTT.

For the CDR3, the DNA is TGTGCCAGCAGCCAAGAAAGGGGGATGGTTCGGACAGAGCAGTTCTTC. Protein product: CASSQERGMVRTEQFF. J is TRBJ2-1 and V is TRBV14, with TRBD1 as a possible D gene (6 bases). Trimming removed 0 bases at V and 10 bases at J, with 19 bases between. Per germline, CDR1 SGHDN and CDR2 FVKESK. The CDR3 length is 16 residues. Filled out from reference TRBV14 and TRBJ2-1, the complete variable domain reads EAGVTQFPSHSVIEKGQTVTLRCDPISGHDNLYWYRRVMGKEIKFLLHFVKESKQDESGMPNNRFLAERTGGTYSTLKVQPAELEDSGVYFCASSQERGMVRTEQFFGPGTRLTVL.

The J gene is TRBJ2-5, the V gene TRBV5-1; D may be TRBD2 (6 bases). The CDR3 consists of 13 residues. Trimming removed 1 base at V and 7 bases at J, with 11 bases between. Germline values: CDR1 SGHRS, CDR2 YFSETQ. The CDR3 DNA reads TGCGCCAGCAGCTTGTCCCCGCGGGGGACCCAGTACTTC. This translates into CASSLSPRGTQYF.

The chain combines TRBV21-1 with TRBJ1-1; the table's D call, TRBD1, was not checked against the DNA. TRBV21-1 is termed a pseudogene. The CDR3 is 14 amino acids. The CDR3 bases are TGTGCCAGCAGCAAAAGGGACAGCAGCACTGAAGCTTTCTTT. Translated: CASSKRDSSTEAFF.

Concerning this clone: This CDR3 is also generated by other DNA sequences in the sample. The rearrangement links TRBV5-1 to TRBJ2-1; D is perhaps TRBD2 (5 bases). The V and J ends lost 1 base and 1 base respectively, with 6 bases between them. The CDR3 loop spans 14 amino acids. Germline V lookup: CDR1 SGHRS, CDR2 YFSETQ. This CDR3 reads CASSLSGSYNEQFF. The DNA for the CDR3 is TGCGCCAGCAGCTTGTCGGGGTCCTACAATGAGCAGTTCTTC.

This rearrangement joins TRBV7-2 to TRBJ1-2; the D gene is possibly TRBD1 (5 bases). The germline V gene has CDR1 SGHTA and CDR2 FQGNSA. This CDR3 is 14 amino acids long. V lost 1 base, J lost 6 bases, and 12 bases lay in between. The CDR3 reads CASSLVAGDHGYTF. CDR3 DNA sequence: TGTGCCAGCAGCTTAGTTGCGGGGGACCATGGCTACACCTTC.

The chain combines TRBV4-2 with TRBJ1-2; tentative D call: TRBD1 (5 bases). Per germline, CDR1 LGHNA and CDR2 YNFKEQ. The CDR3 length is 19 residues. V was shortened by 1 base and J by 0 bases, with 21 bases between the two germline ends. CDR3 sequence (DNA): TGTGCCAGCAGCCAAGGGGTTTTGGGGGGATCTTACTCTAACTATGGCTACACCTTC. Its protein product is CASSQGVLGGSYSNYGYTF.

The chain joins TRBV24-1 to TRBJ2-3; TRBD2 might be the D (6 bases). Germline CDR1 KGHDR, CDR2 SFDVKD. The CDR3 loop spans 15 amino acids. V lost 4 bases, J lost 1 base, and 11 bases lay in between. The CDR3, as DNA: TGTGCCACCAGTGAGCGGGGTGGTGGCACAGATACGCAGTATTTT. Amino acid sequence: CATSERGGGTDTQYF.

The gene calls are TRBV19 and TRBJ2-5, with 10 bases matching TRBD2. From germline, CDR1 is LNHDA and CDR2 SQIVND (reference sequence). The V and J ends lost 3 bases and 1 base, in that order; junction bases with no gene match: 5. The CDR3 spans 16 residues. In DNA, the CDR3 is TGTGCCAGTAGTATTGAACTAGCGGGATCCCAAGAGACCCAGTACTTC. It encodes CASSIELAGSQETQYF. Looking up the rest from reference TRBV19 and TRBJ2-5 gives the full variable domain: DGGITQSPKYLFRKEGQNVTLSCEQNLNHDAMYWYRQDPGQGLRLIYYSQIVNDFQKGDIAEGYSVSREKKESFPLTVTSAQKNPTAFYLCASSIELAGSQETQYFGPGTRLLVL.

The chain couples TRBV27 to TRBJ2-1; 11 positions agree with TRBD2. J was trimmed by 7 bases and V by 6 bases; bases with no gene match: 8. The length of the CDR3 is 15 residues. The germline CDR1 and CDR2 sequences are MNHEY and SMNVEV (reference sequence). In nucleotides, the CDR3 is TGTGCCAGCAGACCCGGGACTAGCGGCCTAAATGAGCAGTTCTTC. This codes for CASRPGTSGLNEQFF.

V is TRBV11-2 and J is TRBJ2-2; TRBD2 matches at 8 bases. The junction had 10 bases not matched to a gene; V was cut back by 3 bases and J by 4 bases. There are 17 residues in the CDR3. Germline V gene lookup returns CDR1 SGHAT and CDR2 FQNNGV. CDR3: CASSLASGRRSTGELFF. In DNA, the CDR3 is TGTGCCAGCAGCTTGGCCAGCGGGAGACGGTCCACCGGGGAGCTGTTTTTT.

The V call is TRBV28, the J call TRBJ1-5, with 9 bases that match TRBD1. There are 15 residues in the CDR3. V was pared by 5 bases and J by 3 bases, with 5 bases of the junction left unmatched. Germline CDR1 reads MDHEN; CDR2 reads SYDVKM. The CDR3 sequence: CASSPGTGSNQPQHF. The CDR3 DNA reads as TGTGCCAGCAGTCCCGGGACAGGGTCCAATCAGCCCCAGCATTTT.

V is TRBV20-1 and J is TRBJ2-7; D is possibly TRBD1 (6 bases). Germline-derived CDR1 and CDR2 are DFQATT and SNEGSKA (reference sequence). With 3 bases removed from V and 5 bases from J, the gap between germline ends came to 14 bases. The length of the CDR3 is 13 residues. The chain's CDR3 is CSASLNRDDEQYF. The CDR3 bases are TGCAGTGCTAGTTTGAACAGGGACGACGAGCAGTACTTC.

In DNA form, the CDR3 reads TGTGCCAGCAGGAACCGGGACAGGGGTTATGGCTACACCTTC. Protein product: CASRNRDRGYGYTF. This chain connects TRBV6-5 to TRBJ1-2, with 10 nucleotides matching TRBD1. Per the germline V gene, CDR1 is MNHEY and CDR2 is SVGAGI. CDR3 length: 14 residues. Trimming took 6 bases from V and 5 from J; bases not matched to a gene: 6.

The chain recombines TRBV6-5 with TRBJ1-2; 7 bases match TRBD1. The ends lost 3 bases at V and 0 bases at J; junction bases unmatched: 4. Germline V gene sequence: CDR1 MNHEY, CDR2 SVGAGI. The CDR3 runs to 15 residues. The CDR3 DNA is TGTGCCAGCAGTTATGGGACAGCCGCTAACTATGGCTACACCTTC. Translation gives CASSYGTAANYGYTF.

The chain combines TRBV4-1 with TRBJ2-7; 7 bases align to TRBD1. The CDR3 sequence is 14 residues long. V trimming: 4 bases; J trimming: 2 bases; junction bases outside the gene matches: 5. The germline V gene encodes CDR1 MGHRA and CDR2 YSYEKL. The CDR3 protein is CASSRTGDPYEQYF. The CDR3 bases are TGCGCCAGCAGCCGGACAGGAGATCCCTACGAGCAGTACTTC.